Presented here are 12 T cell receptor beta chains from one specimen sequenced in a study of blood T cell repertoires in COVID-19 (dated by TCRdb to 2020 to 2022). Libraries were constructed by the immunoSEQ multiplex PCR assay. Here the immuneACCESS table is served through TCRdb, limited to in-frame sequences with V and J called. Missing clones are a known gap in these copies; in checked studies unresolved V genes cover under half, and the rest lacks a known reason. In all, the sample holds 190,000 or so clones, and 75% to 90% of those were seen once. The ten largest clonotypes hold about 4.5% of the sample. Material: PBMCs or T cells enriched from blood (not recorded which). These receptors were taken from a woman aged 25 to 39 who had been exposed to COVID-19.

This sequence joins TRBV2 and TRBJ1-6; a possible D gene is TRBD1 (5 bases). V was pared by 8 bases and J by 5 bases, with 16 bases between. The CDR3 covers 15 residues. CDR1 SNHLY and CDR2 FYNNEI come from the germline V gene. The CDR3, as DNA: TGTGCCAGCCGACCCGGGCAGGGAAATAATTCACCCCTCCACTTT. This sequence encodes CASRPGQGNNSPLHF.

The chain combines TRBV5-5 with TRBJ1-4, with TRBD1 matching 9 bases. Unmatched junction bases numbered 9, after V lost 4 bases and J lost 8 bases. Germline V lookup: CDR1 SGHKS, CDR2 YYEKEE (reference sequence). The CDR3 runs to 15 residues. The CDR3 DNA follows: TGTGCCAGCAGCATGGGACAGGGAACGGGGGAAAAACTGTTTTTT. Its translation: CASSMGQGTGEKLFF.

This clone was seen repeatedly, ten times or more. The same CDR3 can be traced to other DNA sequences in this sample. The V and J genes are TRBV10-1 and TRBJ1-2; 11 bases line up with TRBD1. There are 14 residues in the CDR3. The trim removed 6 bases at V and 5 bases at J, leaving 5 bases unmatched. Per germline, CDR1 WNHNN and CDR2 SYGVQD (reference sequence). This CDR3 is CASSPGQGAYGYTF. The CDR3, as DNA: TGCGCCAGCAGCCCTGGACAGGGGGCGTATGGCTACACCTTC.

This rearrangement joins TRBV11-3 to TRBJ1-1, with 8 bases matching TRBD1. The CDR3 has 14 residues. Losses at the gene ends were 2 bases for V and 5 bases for J; bases not matched to a gene: 4. CDR1 is SGHNT, CDR2 YENEEA, per germline. CDR3 residues: CASSLQGAETEAFF. The CDR3 DNA is TGTGCCAGCAGCTTACAGGGGGCAGAGACTGAAGCTTTCTTT.

In this sample, this clone turned up a few times. CDR3 sequence (DNA): TGTGCCAGCACCGGTTACGAGCAGTACTTC. This translates into CASTGYEQYF. The V and J genes are TRBV2 and TRBJ2-7; D remains ambiguous. CDR1 is SNHLY, CDR2 FYNNEI, per germline. Trimming left V 7 bases short and J 4 bases short, with 5 bases between. This CDR3 contains 10 residues.

This sequence joins TRBV30 and TRBJ1-4; 7 positions agree with TRBD1. Per the germline V gene, CDR1 is GTSNPN and CDR2 is SVGIG (reference sequence). V lost 0 bases and J lost 4; bases outside the gene matches: 8. The CDR3 is 16 residues long. CDR3 in DNA: TGTGCCTGGAGTGTACCTAGGTGGGACAGTAATGAAAAACTGTTTTTT. It is translated as CAWSVPRWDSNEKLFF.

CDR3 nucleotides: TGTGCCAGCACCTTCGGAGCGGGGGGGTTACAAGAGACCCAGTACTTC. This sequence encodes CASTFGAGGLQETQYF. The genes are TRBV7-9 and TRBJ2-5, with 10 bases fitting TRBD2. Trimming at V came to 7 bases and at J to 2 bases, leaving 10 bases not matched to a gene. CDR1 SEHNR and CDR2 FQNEAQ come from the germline V gene (reference sequence). The CDR3 length is 16 residues.

This chain uses TRBV3-1 (or the pseudogene TRBV3-2) with TRBJ1-2; a possible D gene is TRBD1 (6 bases). The CDR3 has 14 residues. Trimming cost V 4 bases and J 1 base, with 10 bases left between them. Germline V gene data show CDR1 as LGHDT and CDR2 as YNNKEL (reference sequence). CDR3 sequence (DNA): TGTGCCAGCAGCCCACAACAGGGTAACTATGGCTACACCTTC. Translating it yields CASSPQQGNYGYTF.

This clone occurred once. The rearrangement joins TRBV24-1 to TRBJ2-3; 9 bases line up with TRBD1. V shed 3 bases and J 8 bases; nucleotides not matched to a gene: 11. The CDR3 length is 16 residues. Germline-derived CDR1 and CDR2 are KGHDR and SFDVKD. CDR3 bases: TGTGCCACCAGTGATAAACACCGGGACAGGGACGGTACGCAGTATTTT. This codes for CATSDKHRDRDGTQYF.

The V call is TRBV5-6, the J call TRBJ1-5; a weak D match, TRBD1 (5 bases). There are 14 residues in the CDR3. Germline V CDR1 and CDR2: SGHDT, YYEEEE. V was trimmed by 5 bases and J by 2 bases, leaving 11 bases between them. The DNA for the CDR3 is TGTGCCAGCAGTGGGGGGTATGGCAATCAGCCCCAGCATTTT. This codes for CASSGGYGNQPQHF.

This chain links TRBV9 with TRBJ2-3, with 8 bases identical to TRBD1. The V segment lost 1 base and the J segment 3 bases; nucleotides outside the gene matches: 16. The CDR3 has 19 amino acids. The V gene's germline CDR1 is SGDLS and CDR2 YYNGEE. The CDR3 here is CASSVQTGVPLDGTDTQYF. CDR3 in DNA: TGTGCCAGCAGCGTACAGACAGGGGTACCTCTTGATGGTACAGATACGCAGTATTTT. Filled out from reference TRBV9 and TRBJ2-3, the complete variable domain reads DSGVTQTPKHLITATGQRVTLRCSPRSGDLSVYWYQQSLDQGLQFLIQYYNGEERAKGNILERFSAQQFPDLHSELNLSSLELGDSALYFCASSVQTGVPLDGTDTQYFGPGTRLTVL.

For the CDR3, the DNA is TGTGCCAGCAGCTTAGTTGCAGGGGCGTTTGGTTCACCCCTCCACTTT. It specifies CASSLVAGAFGSPLHF. The chain uses TRBV7-8 and TRBJ1-6; a possible D gene is TRBD1 (6 bases). The V end lost 1 base, the J end lost 9 bases, and 16 bases lay between the germline ends. Germline V gene lookup returns CDR1 SGHVS and CDR2 FQNEAQ. The CDR3 has 16 amino acids.